A selection of T cell receptor beta chains follows, all from one sample in a study of PD-L1 blockade in urothelial cancer. Sequenced by immunoSEQ multiplex PCR; TCRdb stores in-frame clones only, minus some. The sample consists of about 24,000 clones, 84% of them appearing once. The starting material was PBMCs, obtained around atezolizumab (anti-PD-L1) treatment. These TCRs come from a man in his 70s with urothelial cancer. The conserved cysteine and the conserved F or W are not part of the CDR3 here.

v_gene	len	j_gene	CDR3aa
TRBV6-1	12	TRBJ1-2	ASSDPGGAGGYT
TRBV6-4	13	TRBJ2-1	ASSVSRAPYNEQF
TRBV2	12	TRBJ2-7	ASTIGRVTYEQY
TRBV6-6	12	TRBJ2-7	ASRMGGPPLEQY
TRBV6-1	13	TRBJ2-7	ASRPTGEKNYEQY
TRBV7-8	13	TRBJ2-7	ASSFGLALSYEQY
TRBV18	15	TRBJ2-6	ASSPLEFNSGANVLT
TRBV11-3	10	TRBJ2-2	ASSWGGGELF
TRBV5-3	13	TRBJ2-1	ARSLLGRGDNEQF
TRBV12-5	13	TRBJ2-2	ASKRDRGNTGELF
TRBV27	9	TRBJ2-1	ASSRGNEQF
TRBV28	16	TRBJ2-7	ASSLPYPAGTGGYEQY
TRBV30	13	TRBJ2-7	AWSRGLASSDEQY
TRBV27	13	TRBJ2-2	ASSYRGLGTGELF
TRBV9	11	TRBJ1-2	ASSVMRESGYT
TRBV5-6	13	TRBJ2-7	ASSPTGQGLYEQY
TRBV5-6	13	TRBJ2-2	ASTLGDWDTGELF
TRBV5-1	11	TRBJ1-2	ASSRDPNYGYT
TRBV19	13	TRBJ1-5	ASSIRGAEGQPQH
TRBV5-5	14	TRBJ2-7	ASSPDSRTRTYEQY
TRBV28	15	TRBJ2-1	ASSSHSGRATYNEQF
TRBV5-4	13	TRBJ2-3	ASSLAGRSTDTQY
TRBV5-1	13	TRBJ2-3	ASSPGQLITDTQY